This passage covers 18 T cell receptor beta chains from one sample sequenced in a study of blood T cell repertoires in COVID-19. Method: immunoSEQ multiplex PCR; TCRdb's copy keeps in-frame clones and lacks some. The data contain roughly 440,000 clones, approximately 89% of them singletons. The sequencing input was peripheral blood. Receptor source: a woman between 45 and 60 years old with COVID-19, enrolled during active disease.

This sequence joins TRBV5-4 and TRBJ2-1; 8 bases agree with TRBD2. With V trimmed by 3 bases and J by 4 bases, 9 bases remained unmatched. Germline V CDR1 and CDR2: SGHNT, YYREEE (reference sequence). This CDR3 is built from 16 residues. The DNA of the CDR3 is TGTGCCAGCAGCTCGGGGGGGCGGGGATATTACAATGAGCAGTTCTTC. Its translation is CASSSGGRGYYNEQFF.

This CDR3 reads CASSLNQGGNQPQHF. CDR3 nucleotides: TGTGCCAGCAGCTTAAATCAGGGGGGCAATCAGCCCCAGCATTTT. This chain joins TRBV11-2 and TRBJ1-5, with TRBD1 matching over 7 bases. This CDR3 spans 15 amino acids. Germline CDR1 is SGHAT and CDR2 is FQNNGV. V lost 2 bases to trimming and J lost 2 bases; unmatched junction nucleotides: 3. The entire variable domain, with the rest obtained from reference TRBV11-2 and TRBJ1-5, is as follows: EAGVAQSPRYKIIEKRQSVAFWCNPISGHATLYWYQQILGQGPKLLIQFQNNGVVDDSQLPKDRFSAERLKGVDSTLKIQPAKLEDSAVYLCASSLNQGGNQPQHFGDGTRLSIL.

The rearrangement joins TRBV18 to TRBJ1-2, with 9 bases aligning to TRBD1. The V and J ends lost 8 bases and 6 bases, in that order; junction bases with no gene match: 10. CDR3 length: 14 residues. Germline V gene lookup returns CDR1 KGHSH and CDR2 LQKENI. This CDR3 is CASDPGQGTDGYTF. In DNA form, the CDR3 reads TGTGCCAGCGACCCGGGACAGGGAACGGATGGCTACACCTTC.

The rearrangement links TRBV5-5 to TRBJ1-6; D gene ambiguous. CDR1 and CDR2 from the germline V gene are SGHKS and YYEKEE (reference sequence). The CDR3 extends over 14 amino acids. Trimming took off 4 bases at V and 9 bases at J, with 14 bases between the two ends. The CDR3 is CASSPGGIGSPLHF. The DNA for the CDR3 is TGTGCCAGCAGCCCCGGAGGGATCGGTTCACCCCTCCACTTT. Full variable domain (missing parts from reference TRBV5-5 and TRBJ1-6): DAGVTQSPTHLIKTRGQQVTLRCSPISGHKSVSWYQQVLGQGPQFIFQYYEKEERGRGNFPDRFSARQFPNYSSELNVNALLLGDSALYLCASSPGGIGSPLHFGNGTRLTVT.

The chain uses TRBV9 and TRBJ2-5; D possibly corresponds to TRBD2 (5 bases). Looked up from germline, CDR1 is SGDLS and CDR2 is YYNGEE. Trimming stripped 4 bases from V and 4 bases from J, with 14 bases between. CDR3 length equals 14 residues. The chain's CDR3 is CASSLTRRGETQYF. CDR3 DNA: TGTGCCAGCAGCCTAACTAGGAGAGGAGAGACCCAGTACTTC.

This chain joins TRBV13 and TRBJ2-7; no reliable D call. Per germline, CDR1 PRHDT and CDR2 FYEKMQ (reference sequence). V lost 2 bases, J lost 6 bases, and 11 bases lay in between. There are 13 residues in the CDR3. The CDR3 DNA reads TGTGCCAGCAGCTTACCTAGTGGGTTCGAGCAGTACTTC. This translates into CASSLPSGFEQYF.

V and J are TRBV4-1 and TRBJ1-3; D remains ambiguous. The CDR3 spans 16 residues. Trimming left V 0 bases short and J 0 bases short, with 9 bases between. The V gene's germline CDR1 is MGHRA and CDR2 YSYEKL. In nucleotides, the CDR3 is TGCGCCAGCAGCCAAGAAGGCAGGTACTCTGGAAACACCATATATTTT. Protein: CASSQEGRYSGNTIYF.

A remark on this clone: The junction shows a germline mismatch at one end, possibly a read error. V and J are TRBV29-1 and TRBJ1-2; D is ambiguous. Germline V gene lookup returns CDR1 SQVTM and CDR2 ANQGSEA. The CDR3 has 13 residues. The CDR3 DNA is TGCAGCGTCGAAGGACTTTTTGGTTATGGCTACACCTTC. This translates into CSVEGLFGYGYTF.

In DNA form, the CDR3 reads TGTGCCTGGAGTGACAGTCTCTTACAGCCCCAGCATTTT. Translated: CAWSDSLLQPQHF. V is TRBV30 and J is TRBJ1-5; no reliable D call. Trimming removed 1 base from V and 7 bases from J, with 11 bases in between. The CDR3 loop spans 13 amino acids. Germline CDR1 GTSNPN, CDR2 SVGIG (reference sequence).

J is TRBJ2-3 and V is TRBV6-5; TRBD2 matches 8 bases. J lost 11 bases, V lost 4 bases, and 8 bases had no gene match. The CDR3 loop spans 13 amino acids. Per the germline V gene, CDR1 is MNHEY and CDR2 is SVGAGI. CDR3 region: CASSSPGLEEQYF. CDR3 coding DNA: TGTGCCAGCAGTTCCCCGGGACTAGAGGAGCAGTATTTT.

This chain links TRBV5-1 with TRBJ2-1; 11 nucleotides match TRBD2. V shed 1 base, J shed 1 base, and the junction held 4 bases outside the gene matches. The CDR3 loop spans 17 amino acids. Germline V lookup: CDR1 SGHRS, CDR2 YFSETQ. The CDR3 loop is CASSLTSGRQSYNEQFF. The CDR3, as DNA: TGCGCCAGCAGCTTGACTAGCGGGAGACAGTCCTACAATGAGCAGTTCTTC.

CDR3 protein: CASRGTAWNNQPQHF. CDR3 nucleotide sequence: TGTGCCAGCAGGGGGACAGCCTGGAACAATCAGCCCCAGCATTTT. The chain is built from TRBV6-5 and TRBJ1-5, with 7 bases aligning to TRBD1. J gave up 3 bases and V 6 bases, and 8 bases lay outside the gene matches. This CDR3 is 15 amino acids long. From germline, CDR1 is MNHEY and CDR2 SVGAGI.

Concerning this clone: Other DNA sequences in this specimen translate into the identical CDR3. The CDR3 nucleotides read TGTGCCAGCAGTTTGGGTCAGGGGGGAAATGAGCAGTTCTTC. Translation: CASSLGQGGNEQFF. V gene TRBV27 combines with J gene TRBJ2-1, with D tentatively TRBD1 (7 bases). Trimming shortened V by 3 bases and J by 7 bases, and 13 bases separated the two germline ends. This CDR3 is built from 14 residues. Germline values: CDR1 MNHEY, CDR2 SMNVEV (reference sequence).

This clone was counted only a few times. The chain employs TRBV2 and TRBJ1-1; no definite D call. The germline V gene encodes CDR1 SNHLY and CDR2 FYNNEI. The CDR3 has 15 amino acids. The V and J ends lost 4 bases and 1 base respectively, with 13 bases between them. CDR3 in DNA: TGTGCCAGCAGTGGGGAGACTGCCGCGAACACTGAAGCTTTCTTT. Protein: CASSGETAANTEAFF.

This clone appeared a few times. The CDR3 DNA reads TGTGCCACCAGTGATCCCAAAGCGGGGCGCACAGATACGCAGTATTTT. Amino acid sequence: CATSDPKAGRTDTQYF. The rearrangement uses TRBV24-1 and TRBJ2-3, with 7 bases matching TRBD2. The V segment lost 3 bases and the J segment 1 base; nucleotides outside the gene matches: 6. Germline V gives CDR1 KGHDR, CDR2 SFDVKD. This CDR3 comprises 16 residues.

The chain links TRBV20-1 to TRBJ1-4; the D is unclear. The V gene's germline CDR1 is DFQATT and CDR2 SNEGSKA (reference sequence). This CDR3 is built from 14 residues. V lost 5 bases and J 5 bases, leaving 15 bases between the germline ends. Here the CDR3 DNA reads TGCAGTGCTCGTGGCCCTTCCGCGAATGAAAAACTGTTTTTT. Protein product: CSARGPSANEKLFF.

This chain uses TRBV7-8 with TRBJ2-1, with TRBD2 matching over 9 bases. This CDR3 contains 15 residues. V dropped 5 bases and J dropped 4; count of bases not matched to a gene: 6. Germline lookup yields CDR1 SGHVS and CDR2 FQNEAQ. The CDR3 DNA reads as TGTGCCAGCAGCCTGACTAGCGGACCGTACAATGAGCAGTTCTTC. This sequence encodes CASSLTSGPYNEQFF.

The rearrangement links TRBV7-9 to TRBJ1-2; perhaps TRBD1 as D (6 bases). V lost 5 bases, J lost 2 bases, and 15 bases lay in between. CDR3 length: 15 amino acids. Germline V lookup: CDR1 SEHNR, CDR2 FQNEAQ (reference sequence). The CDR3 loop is CASSGGDIHNYGYTF. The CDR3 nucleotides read TGTGCCAGCAGCGGGGGGGACATTCACAACTATGGCTACACCTTC.